These 17 T cell receptor beta chains share one sample of origin, sequenced in a study of blood T cells in healthy people across ages. Combining a sample-barcoded 5' primer with a J-beta primer mix, a second PCR ran for roughly 6 to 11 cycles. In TCRdb, the 5' RACE reads were re-called with MiXCR into one record per CDR3 protein. The sample comprises around 1.5 million distinct CDR3 sequences, about 43% of which are singletons, and 7% to 9% rests with the top ten. The specimen was blood. The receptors shown here come from a young woman in good health.

This chain joins TRBV12-3 or TRBV12-4 and TRBJ2-2; the D is unclear. V was shortened by 5 bases and J by 4 bases, with 8 bases between the two germline ends. The length of the CDR3 is 13 residues. This CDR3 is CASSMALTGELFF. CDR3 DNA: TGTGCCAGCAGTATGGCCCTCACCGGGGAGCTGTTTTTT.

The rearrangement links TRBV27 to TRBJ2-1; TRBD2 matches at 16 bases. The CDR3 runs to 16 residues. Trimming removed 5 bases from V and 10 bases from J; junction bases left unmatched: 8. Germline CDR1 MNHEY, CDR2 SMNVEV (reference sequence). Here the CDR3 reads CASSRTGTSGGGEQFF. The CDR3, as DNA: TGTGCCAGCAGTCGAACAGGGACTAGCGGGGGGGGCGAGCAGTTCTTC.

This clonotype was seen a handful of times. This chain joins TRBV7-2 and TRBJ2-7, with D possibly being TRBD2 (5 bases). Trimming stripped 1 base from V and 4 bases from J, with 14 bases between. There are 15 residues in the CDR3. Per the germline V gene, CDR1 is SGHTA and CDR2 is FQGNSA. The DNA for the CDR3 is TGTGCCAGCAGCTTAGAGACGCGGGTCGGTTACGAGCAGTACTTC. Residues: CASSLETRVGYEQYF. Complete variable domain (other parts from reference TRBV7-2 and TRBJ2-7): GAGVSQSPSNKVTEKGKDVELRCDPISGHTALYWYRQSLGQGLEFLIYFQGNSAPDKSGLPSDRFSAERTGGSVSTLTIQRTQQEDSAVYLCASSLETRVGYEQYFGPGTRLTVT.

A few counts support this clonotype. V is TRBV7-2 and J is TRBJ1-4; weak D call: TRBD1 (5 bases). V was shortened by 3 bases and J by 0 bases, with 11 bases between the two germline ends. Germline CDR1 and CDR2: SGHTA and FQGNSA. This CDR3 is built from 16 residues. The CDR3 loop is CASSLYRLSTNEKLFF. CDR3 DNA: TGTGCCAGCAGCTTGTACAGGTTATCAACTAATGAAAAACTGTTTTTT.

This clonotype has just a few counts. The CDR3 DNA is TGTGCCAGCAGTGAAACAACGCCTCAGCCCCAGCATTTT. Its translation is CASSETTPQPQHF. V usage is TRBV6-1 and J usage is TRBJ1-5; D gene uncertain. Trimming removed 2 bases from V and 6 bases from J, with 8 bases in between. This CDR3 region has 13 residues. Germline loops: CDR1 MNHNS, CDR2 SASEGT.

The J gene is TRBJ2-7, the V gene TRBV5-1, with TRBD2 as a possible D gene (5 bases). This CDR3 is 15 amino acids long. Looked up from germline, CDR1 is SGHRS and CDR2 is YFSETQ. Trimming pared 5 bases from V and 0 bases from J, leaving 15 bases between. The CDR3 DNA is TGCGCCAGCAGTTTACGAGGGCCAAGCTCCTACGAGCAGTACTTC. Residues: CASSLRGPSSYEQYF.

The V call is TRBV4-2, the J call TRBJ2-7, with D perhaps TRBD2 (6 bases). CDR1 and CDR2 (germline): LGHNA, YNFKEQ. The CDR3 contains 16 residues. The germline V and J ends were trimmed by 0 bases and 4 bases, with 16 bases remaining between them. The chain's CDR3 is CASSQDVGAGHYEQYF. For the CDR3, the DNA is TGTGCCAGCAGCCAAGACGTGGGAGCGGGTCATTACGAGCAGTACTTC.

The rearrangement links TRBV25-1 to TRBJ2-7, with D tentatively TRBD1 (6 bases). V gave up 3 bases and J gave up 0 bases, with 12 bases separating them. The CDR3 totals 15 residues. CDR1 MGHDK and CDR2 SYGVNS come from the germline V gene. CDR3 amino acids: CASSDNRVSSYEQYF. Here the CDR3 DNA reads TGTGCCAGCAGTGATAACAGGGTTAGCTCCTACGAGCAGTACTTC.

Details on this clonotype: A junction end diverges from the germline sequence, so it may reflect a read error. CDR3 region: CSSRVQGNYGYTF. CDR3 DNA sequence: TGCAGTTCTAGAGTACAGGGAAACTATGGCTACACCTTC. The rearrangement links TRBV20-1 to TRBJ1-2; D may be TRBD1 (6 bases). The CDR3 extends over 13 amino acids. The germline V gene has CDR1 DFQATT and CDR2 SNEGSKA (reference sequence).

This clonotype was counted between two and nine times. This sequence joins TRBV12-3 or TRBV12-4 and TRBJ2-5; D is ambiguous. This CDR3 is built from 14 residues. V dropped 0 bases and J dropped 5 bases, with 10 bases sitting between them. The CDR3, as DNA: TGTGCCAGCAGTTTAGCGCCCACGGCGGAGACCCAGTACTTC. Encoded protein: CASSLAPTAETQYF.

V is TRBV29-1 and J is TRBJ1-2; 9 nucleotides agree with TRBD1. This CDR3 contains 12 residues. Germline CDR1 and CDR2: SQVTM and ANQGSEA. Trimming removed 6 bases from V and 4 bases from J; junction bases left unmatched: 3. For the CDR3, the DNA is TGCAGCGTAGAGACAGGGGGCTATGGCTACACCTTC. Amino acid sequence: CSVETGGYGYTF.

The rearrangement links TRBV28 to TRBJ1-3; 9 bases match TRBD1. There are 19 residues in the CDR3. Trimming removed 5 bases from V and 3 bases from J; junction bases left unmatched: 17. The V gene's germline CDR1 is MDHEN and CDR2 SYDVKM. CDR3 sequence (DNA): TGTGCCAGCAGTCCCCAAATAGGGGTTCCGGACAGGGGTGGAAACACCATATATTTT. The encoded protein is CASSPQIGVPDRGGNTIYF.

This chain's CDR3 is CASSYLRTGADTHNEQFF. The CDR3 nucleotides are TGTGCCAGCAGTTACCTTCGGACAGGCGCAGATACCCACAATGAGCAGTTCTTC. V is TRBV27 and J is TRBJ2-1; 7 bases line up with TRBD1. The CDR3 loop spans 18 amino acids. Per the germline V gene, CDR1 is MNHEY and CDR2 is SMNVEV (reference sequence). V gave up 4 bases and J gave up 5 bases; unmatched junction bases: 17.

A few counts support this clonotype. This chain links TRBV20-1 with TRBJ2-1, with TRBD2 identical over 12 bases. V shed 0 bases and J 5 bases; nucleotides not matched to a gene: 5. CDR1 DFQATT and CDR2 SNEGSKA come from the germline V gene (reference sequence). This CDR3 region has 16 residues. The CDR3, as DNA: TGCAGTGCTAGAGAGACTAGCGGGAGTTCGAACAATGAGCAGTTCTTC. It translates to CSARETSGSSNNEQFF.

The V gene is TRBV7-2, the J gene TRBJ2-3; no firm D call. The V and J ends lost 5 bases and 2 bases respectively, with 11 bases between them. CDR1 SGHTA and CDR2 FQGNSA come from the germline V gene. The CDR3 sequence is 14 residues long. The CDR3: CASSPGPDTDTQYF. CDR3 DNA: TGTGCCAGCAGCCCTGGTCCGGACACAGATACGCAGTATTTT.

This clonotype occurred a few times. CDR3 region: CASNNQGYQPQHF. In nucleotides, the CDR3 is TGTGCCAGCAATAACCAGGGGTATCAGCCCCAGCATTTT. The chain couples TRBV6-1 to TRBJ1-5; TRBD1 might be the D (6 bases). The CDR3 loop spans 13 amino acids. Trimming stripped 7 bases from V and 5 bases from J, with 12 bases between. Germline CDR1 and CDR2: MNHNS and SASEGT.

This rearrangement joins TRBV12-3 or TRBV12-4 to TRBJ2-7, with D unresolved. With 5 bases removed from V and 3 bases from J, the gap between germline ends came to 11 bases. This CDR3 has 13 residues. CDR3 DNA: TGTGCCAGCAGTGTACGACGGTACTACGAGCAGTACTTC. Protein sequence: CASSVRRYYEQYF.